The text below deals with one T cell receptor (beta chain). Its target antigen remains unknown. No much larger clonotype is one base removed from it; base qualities were not supplied. To prepare the library, the immunoSEQ multiplex PCR assay was applied. In its TCRdb copy, this immuneACCESS table keeps in-frame sequences only and misses some clones. Where compared with another copy, unresolved V genes explain less than half of these, and the others have no known cause. The sample table contains under 450,000 clones; only one count was recorded for 75% to 95% of them. The ten most abundant clones make up approximately 6.3% of the sample. The record originates from a study of control samples from healthy donors and cancer patients (TCRdb year 2020). V is pared back by 3 bases and J by 8 bases, with 16 bases lying between the germline termini. Spanning cysteine to phenylalanine, the CDR3 consists of 15 amino acids. Only the CDR3 part of the read is kept: 45 bases, read in frame from the first base. Looking up the germline V gene yields CDR1 ENHRY and CDR2 SYGVKD.

Recombination joined TRBV10-3 with TRBJ1-4, with the identity of the D gene unclear. The receptor was derived from a man aged 40-55 years with head and neck cancer. The source material was PBMCs. The nucleotides read TGTGCCATCAGTGATACCGGGGTAGATGGGGAAAAACTGTTTTTT. This is translated as CAISDTGVDGEKLFF.